This T cell receptor beta chain emerged from a study of cytomegalovirus exposure and HLA in healthy donors (dated by TCRdb to 2017 to 2019). Context from the whole study: An earlier analysis of approximately 590 of the donors reported roughly 270 Gb of sequence data and some 120 million unique TCR beta sequences from about 200 million T cells. The study aimed to test whether cataloging public T cell receptors could reveal signatures of past pathogen exposure. On average, around 240,000 unique TCR beta nucleotide sequences were sequenced per donor among about 400 genotyped donors of the cohort, with around 19% of those sequences being non-productive. Every discovery cohort repertoire had been produced on one sequencing platform. Roughly 300 gigabases of sequencing data and tens of millions of unique TCR sequences were included in an early release covering around 650 HLA-typed donors. Donor age, sex, ethnicity and CMV serostatus were compiled together with the repertoire data. The study used immunosequencing to profile the T cell repertoires of 600 to 850 subjects and linked those repertoires to cytomegalovirus serostatus. HLA typing included class I and class II loci at four-digit resolution. Of the roughly 400 genotyped donors, approximately 80% fell in the genetic ancestry cluster associated with self-reported Caucasian donors. The number of donors typed differed by locus, with 629-630 for A, B, C, DRB1 and DQB1, around 500 for DQA1, approximately 570 for DPA1, and some 450 for DPB1. To study patterns of TCR occurrence, a later analysis re-analyzed previously published TCR beta repertoires from 666 donors and added high-resolution HLA genotyping. Because of strong linkage in the cohort, 5 or 6 DR-DQ haplotypes were treated as single units for association and clustering. To decide whether each TCR beta V gene segment behaved as functional or pseudogenic, an earlier analysis of some 600 of the donors relied on high-throughput TCR beta sequencing. Besides the first cohort of 666 subjects, a separate validation cohort made up of 120 different subjects was used. High-throughput TCR immunosequencing, statistical association of individual TCRs with disease status, and machine learning were combined to predict cytomegalovirus infection status. A later genetic analysis took genome-wide SNP genotypes for about three fifths of the roughly 670 donors and used that subset as a discovery cohort. Rather than using new phenotypic data, the later analysis identified candidate immune exposures from TCR beta sequences and from how often those sequences occurred across donors.

The paper as a whole reports these results and caveats: A later analysis found that HLA-associated TCR beta chains were more clonally expanded and had lower generation probabilities than equally common non-associated chains. The classifier was reported to diagnose cytomegalovirus status with high specificity and sensitivity in both the original and validation cohorts. According to a later analysis, TCR association rates differed among HLA loci, with DRB1 alleles showing the most associated TCRs and HLA-C alleles showing the fewest. According to a later analysis, parvovirus B19, influenza, CMV and Epstein-Barr virus appeared linked to several top co-occurrence clusters. Most CMV-associated TCR beta chains appeared to be HLA-restricted in a later analysis, and the HLA associations seemed to be driven largely by CMV exposure. A cluster of highly shared sequence variants was judged likely to be a technical artifact of the sequencing pipeline. A further reported finding was that TCR beta sequences accurately predicted the HLA-A and HLA-B alleles for most subjects in the first cohort. The presence/absence analyses assumed that sequencing depth was roughly uniform across donors, and that assumption may not be true. Over 15 rarely observed V segments, including chromosome 9 orphons, were excluded from the earlier analysis of a few hundred of the donors because counts were too low. The cohort was sequenced for TCR beta chains only, and without alpha or paired-chain data the features that could be detected were limited. Because HLA typing was unavailable for some donors at each locus, only the typed subset was used in association tests. It was suggested by the authors that the approach could potentially be generalized to other disease states and immunological phenotypes. Some IMGT-functional V segments, including TRBV6-2 and TRBV6-3, could not be told apart with the 87-base-pair reads, so those segments were excluded. A few of the identified cytomegalovirus-associated TCR beta chains were confirmed in vitro to be specific for cytomegalovirus antigens. Broadly in line with IMGT annotations, most TCR beta V segments showed up in productive rearrangements about 87% or about 30% of the time in an earlier analysis of approximately 640 of the donors. Across donors, most TCR sequences were observed very rarely, whereas some public TCRs were present in many individuals. A later analysis associated about 17,000 TCR beta sequences with specific HLA alleles at a false discovery rate of 0.05. When HLA alleles, especially DR and DQ, strongly co-occurred, attributing TCR associations to individual alleles was difficult. A later genetic analysis reported fewer N-insertions in productive TCRs among donors in an Asian-associated ancestry cluster than the roughly 700-donor mean. A later genetic analysis associated a missense DCLRE1C variant with V-gene and J-gene trimming of TCR beta chains, and an independent cohort replicated the association. Linkage disequilibrium might explain the correlated functional status among segregating V segments, but an unknown experimental factor could not be ruled out. CMV serostatus was the only immune exposure information available for the cohort. A total of fewer than 200 TCR beta chains were listed by the study as associated with cytomegalovirus.

The protocol used for the library was the immunoSEQ multiplex PCR assay. For the multiplex PCR, a mixture combining 60 forward primers for TCR Vbeta segments and 13 reverse primers for TCR Jbeta segments was used. The CDR3 region of rearranged TCR beta genes was amplified from genomic DNA with a multiplex PCR assay. The Illumina HiSeq System was used to sequence the amplified TCR beta libraries as 87-base-pair reads. On the study's bioinformatics: A later analysis tallied roughly 78 million unique TCR beta chains across the 700 or so repertoires, and around 10 million of those chains were shared by two or more donors. A nearest-neighbor algorithm error-corrected the raw reads and collapsed the reads into unique sequences, merging closely related sequences to remove PCR and sequencing errors. To assign V, D and J gene segments, CDR3 sequences were aligned to IMGT reference sequences. Each retained sequence needed at least a six-nucleotide match to both a V gene segment and a J gene segment. Rearrangements were classified as productive when the CDR3 lacked stop codons and remained in frame with V and J, and all other rearrangements were classified as non-productive. CDR3 was defined by IMGT convention, running from the second conserved V-encoded cysteine to the conserved J-encoded phenylalanine. In an earlier analysis of 550 to 650 of the donors, sequences lacking an unambiguous match to a single V gene segment were excluded. In an earlier analysis of roughly 600 of the donors, a V segment was called functional when productive rearrangements were above 56.7%, and segregating when the standard deviation between donors exceeded 5%. A statistical classification framework was built for diagnosing cytomegalovirus status from the catalog of TCR beta chain sequences. In a later analysis, V and J genes were assigned by comparing TCR nucleotide sequences against IMGT/GENE-DB human TR gene sequences. In a later analysis, CDR3 sequences and most-parsimonious VDJ recombination scenarios were assigned using the TCRdist pipeline. In a later analysis, each TCR beta chain was defined by its CDR3 amino acid sequence together with its V-gene family, and reads without a unique V-gene family were excluded. To address suspected cross-contamination and a sequencing artifact, a later analysis removed 550 to 750 highly shared, low-generation-probability nucleotide sequences. For each public chain, a later analysis derived a clonal expansion index from normalized ranks of inferred template counts within each repertoire. Generation probabilities in a later analysis came from a VDJ recombination model fitted to out-of-frame rearrangements, and those results were checked against IGoR. Hypergeometric tests were used in a later analysis to score TCR-TCR, TCR-HLA and TCR-CMV co-occurrence, with a repertoire-size bias correction applied to the TCR pairs. To estimate false discovery rates, a later analysis permuted the HLA or CMV assignments 20 times. In a later analysis, co-occurring TCRs were grouped using DBSCAN, with TCRdist sequence similarity added in when clustering inside HLA-allele-positive subsets. Co-occurrence clustering excluded repertoires with fewer than 30,000 or more than 120,000 public chains, plus five with anomalous nucleotide sharing. The immuneACCESS repertoire file appears here via TCRdb, limited to in-frame rearrangements. These files lack a portion of the clones; in checked studies, under half of the deficit traces to unresolved V genes, and the cause of the others is not known. The V and J calls and the clone size are those of that table, but D and trimming were determined from the DNA. The sample includes approximately 80,000 clones, with 55% to 65% observed a single time. Together, the top ten hold 15% of the sample.

The germline V gene yields SGHRS for CDR1 and YFSETQ for CDR2. For this chain, trimming is 2 bases at the V end and 3 bases at the J end, and the number of junction bases without a gene match is 4. The CDR3 comprises 14 residues, both ends counted. Left in the record is the CDR3 DNA by itself, 42 bases read in frame from the first base. The cohort was made up of 650 to 700 healthy bone marrow donors. Cohort members were all nominally healthy when sampled, although unrecorded immune exposures were likely present. The donor was CMV seropositive and was included in the group of approximately 300 seropositive cohort members. A peripheral blood sample was provided by each donor, and peripheral blood mononuclear cells were used for TCR beta sequencing. The Qiagen DNeasy Blood Extraction Kit was used to extract genomic DNA from the blood cell samples. With respect to this clone: No antigen is known for it. Because the CDR3 is missing its conserved closing phenylalanine or tryptophan, this is likely a read error.

The V and J segments used are TRBV5-1 and TRBJ1-1; 7 central nucleotides agree with TRBD1. This TCR was sampled from a woman aged 40 to 49 in good health and CMV-seropositive. The sequenced sample was PBMCs. The bases read TGCGCCAGCAGCTTCAAAGGGACAGACACTGAAGCTTTCCTT. Protein translation: CASSFKGTDTEAFL.